This TCR beta chain emerged from a study of blood T cell repertoires in COVID-19. As for the study in general: Acute and convalescent COVID-19 specimens originated in the United States, Italy and Spain. In each case, the material was cDNA or gDNA derived from T cells, B-cell-depleted T cells, or PBMCs.

Per the study methods: By means of reference gene primer amplification, nucleated cell counts were estimated. Sequenced by immunoSEQ multiplex PCR; TCRdb stores in-frame clones only, minus some. The V and J calls and the clone size are those of that table, but D and trimming were determined from the DNA. The sample yields 250,000 or so clones, nearly 90% seen once. The CDR3 totals 15 residues. Germline lookup yields CDR1 ENHRY and CDR2 SYGVKD. Trimming took 6 bases from V and 5 from J, leaving 19 bases between them. The V gene is TRBV10-3, the J gene TRBJ1-2, with D perhaps matching TRBD1 (5 bases). The sequenced material came from peripheral blood. The sequence came from a woman between 35 and 50 years old who had recovered from COVID-19. The CDR3 protein is CAISKSTTQDYGYTF. As DNA, the CDR3 is TGTGCCATCAGCAAATCGACGACACAGGATTATGGCTACACCTTC.